The clone carrying this T cell receptor beta chain was detected many times. Amplification yielded TCR beta CDR3 regions, with RNA transcripts as the source. HTBI primers were the set used in a first-round RT-PCR of the TCR CDR3. TCRdb processed the multiplex PCR reads anew with MiXCR; each CDR3 protein has one entry. This sample has around 420,000 distinct CDR3 sequences, with approximately 14% found just once. Newly diagnosed hyperthyroidism, duration under 2 months, in patients aged 18 to 65. Used for diagnoses were clinical symptoms, serum thyroxine and TRAb, thyroid ultrasound and orbital computed tomography. This record belongs to a study of T cells in Graves' hyperthyroidism and ophthalmopathy. The CDR3 contains 14 residues. V was shortened by 6 bases and J by 5 bases, with 16 bases between the two germline ends.

This chain uses TRBV12-3 or TRBV12-4 with TRBJ1-1, with D possibly being TRBD1 (5 bases). The specimen was blood. This receptor was obtained from a young woman with Graves' hyperthyroidism. DNA for the CDR3: TGTGCCAGCAGCCCCGGGGGTTGGGAAACTGAAGCTTTCTTT. Its protein is CASSPGGWETEAFF.